What follows is one T cell receptor beta chain and its context. Its antigen is still unknown. Per-base qualities were not stored, and no clone one base away is much larger. Libraries came from the immunoSEQ multiplex PCR assay. The hsTCRB Kit was used according to the manufacturer's protocol to amplify rearranged TCR beta chain sequences. TCRB libraries were sequenced on an Illumina MiSeq. Turning to the authors' computational methods: Demultiplexing, trimming and gene mapping were performed with the kit vendor's proprietary platform. TCRdb took over this immuneACCESS table, retaining in-frame rearrangements with V and J assigned. Such tables are incomplete; in checked studies, under half of the missing clones stem from an unresolved V gene, and the remainder is unexplained. The V and J calls and clone size come from that table; D and trimming were worked out from the DNA. The sample table holds approximately 82,000 clones, of which roughly 85% were seen once. The top ten constitute roughly 2% of the sample.

The data are from a study of a mutant IDH1 vaccine in newly diagnosed glioma (dated by TCRdb to the early 2020s). Regarding the complete study: Patients received eight vaccinations in weeks 1, 3, 5, 7, 11, 15, 19 and 23, corresponding to visits V03 through V10. The approximately 33 treated patients were around 60% male and approximately 40% female, with a mean age of around 40 years. Vaccination started 4-6 weeks after radiotherapy alone, or was given together with temozolomide cycles in the groups whose treatment included chemotherapy. Before enrollment, patients had received standard therapy of radiotherapy alone, temozolomide alone, or radiochemotherapy with temozolomide; most received the combination. For exploratory analyses, fewer than 30 treated patients had longitudinal TCRB deep sequencing done wherever samples were available. Peripheral blood was drawn at six visits: V03 (baseline), V05, V07, V10, V12 and V13. The paper as a whole reports these results and caveats: Availability determined which PBMC samples were chosen for TCRB deep sequencing. The authors noted that analyses of patient blood samples could not be reproduced because of sample limitations. Immune responses induced by the vaccine were seen in around 93% of patients across multiple MHC alleles. Changes in the top peripheral T cell clonotypes picked up by TCRB sequencing did not appear to be linked to pseudoprogression.

Interpreted using the paper, the time point label stands for: week 23, last vaccination. Each vaccine dose, consisting of 300 ug of a 20-mer mutant IDH1 peptide in Montanide, was administered subcutaneously with topical imiquimod. Donors had newly diagnosed WHO grade 3 or 4 IDH1-mutant astrocytomas with loss of nuclear ATRX. The samples were drawn from NOA16, a multicentre, single-arm, open-label phase I trial in Germany that tested a mutant IDH1 peptide vaccine in humans for the first time. Genomic DNA for TCRB sequencing was extracted from EDTA blood using the DNeasy Blood and Tissue Kit. CDR1 LGHNA and CDR2 YSLEER were looked up in the germline V gene. V and J lose 4 bases and 1 base, and a span of 10 bases separates them. The CDR3 measures 14 amino acids from cysteine to phenylalanine. Just the 42-base CDR3 DNA is kept, in frame starting at base 1.

The sequence links TRBV4-3 to TRBJ1-1, with no confidently assigned D gene. The TCR comes from a man younger than 45 with glioma. Some clones in this sample may be carry-over from other donors' samples. Here the sequenced sample was PBMCs, taken from a glioma patient whose treatment included an IDH1 peptide vaccine. The DNA reads TGCGCCAGCAGCCCCACCCGGGGGAACACTGAAGCTTTCTTT. Its translation reads: CASSPTRGNTEAFF.